The rows below give T cell receptor beta chains drawn from one sample of a study of Graves' ophthalmopathy and Graves' hyperthyroidism. TCRdb reanalysed the multiplex PCR reads using MiXCR and keeps one entry per CDR3 protein. The sample yields about 550,000 distinct CDR3 sequences, 35% to 40% seen once. What was sequenced was peripheral blood or thyroid tissue (not recorded which). The receptor source for this set is an adult man with Graves' hyperthyroidism. The CDR3 runs from the conserved cysteine through the conserved F or W.

v_gene,len,CDR3aa
TRBV29-1,14,CSVDRAGGAETQYF
TRBV7-8,17,CASSLGDARQYYYGYTF
TRBV2,15,CASSEAAGGDYEQYF
TRBV5-1,15,CASSPTGLSNQPQHF
TRBV20-1,12,CSATGAKNIQYF
TRBV12-3/TRBV12-4,16,CASSLGGRSSNQPQHF
TRBV11-2,15,CASSLAGRGVQPQHF
TRBV24-1,15,CATSDPSLGGTEAFF
TRBV20-1,15,CSAHPGLASPDTQYF
TRBV7-8,14,CASRGPGSSYEQYF
TRBV7-8,12,CASSYGENEQYF
TRBV15,13,CATSLGTNQPQHF
TRBV20-1,15,CSARDRGRANEKLFF
TRBV5-4,13,CAWMLGANYGYTF
TRBV20-1,14,CSARRTGKNTEAFF
TRBV7-2,13,CASQQGLNTEAFF
TRBV4-1,15,CASSQARRQGETQYF
TRBV7-9,14,CASSPRTGSHEQYF
TRBV7-2,16,CASSLSTSGTWYEQYF
TRBV20-1,13,CSARVNLNQPQHF
TRBV11-2,14,CASSFRGLDTEAFF
TRBV28,15,CASSPRLAGVETQYF
TRBV9,14,CASSVTGQGSPLHF
TRBV5-1,13,CASTLGANTEAFF
TRBV7-9,13,CASSRGERGYEHF
TRBV10-3,13,CAISESQEGGYTF
TRBV12-3/TRBV12-4,15,CASSSNLRGQYGYTF
TRBV4-1,15,CASSQDRGYSYEQYF
TRBV4-2,15,CASSPLLGQNYGYTF